Shown below are 8 T cell receptor beta chains from a single sample sequenced in a study of cytomegalovirus exposure and HLA in healthy donors. PCR amplification relied on 60 Vbeta primers (plus 13 Jbeta primers). Clones were sequenced by immunoSEQ multiplex PCR, and TCRdb holds only the in-frame ones, with some missing. This table holds around 110,000 clones, approximately 58% found once. The sample was PBMCs. Receptors were obtained from a woman in her 30s in good health and CMV-seronegative.

The rearrangement links TRBV6-5 to TRBJ1-2; D may be TRBD1 (6 bases). Deletions cut 7 bases from V and 2 bases from J, with 17 bases between. From germline, CDR1 is MNHEY and CDR2 SVGAGI. The CDR3 length is 15 residues. CDR3 sequence: CASKNGQGRNYGYTF. As DNA, the CDR3 is TGTGCCAGCAAAAACGGCCAGGGGCGAAACTATGGCTACACCTTC.

The rearrangement uses TRBV27 and TRBJ2-6; tentative D call: TRBD2 (5 bases). In germline, CDR1 is MNHEY, CDR2 SMNVEV (reference sequence). The CDR3 has 15 residues. The V and J ends lost 9 bases and 0 bases respectively, with 12 bases between them. The CDR3 nucleotides read TGTGCCAGTAAACTAGGAGTCTCTGGGGCCAACGTCCTGACTTTC. Amino acid sequence: CASKLGVSGANVLTF.

The CDR3 bases are TGTGCCAGCAGCCTCGGACAGGTGGGCAATCAGCCCCAGCATTTT. Translating it yields CASSLGQVGNQPQHF. J is TRBJ1-5 and V is TRBV28; 7 bases are a match to TRBD1. V was clipped by 6 bases and J by 2 bases; unmatched bases: 7. In germline, CDR1 is MDHEN, CDR2 SYDVKM. This CDR3 comprises 15 residues.

The V call is TRBV5-1, the J call TRBJ2-7; 8 bases are shared with TRBD1. The V gene's germline CDR1 is SGHRS and CDR2 YFSETQ. The V segment lost 4 bases and the J segment 4 bases; nucleotides outside the gene matches: 10. The CDR3 runs 15 residues. Written as DNA, the CDR3 is TGCGCCAGCAGCATGCGACAGGGGACAGGTTACGAGCAGTACTTC. The encoded protein is CASSMRQGTGYEQYF.

The gene calls are TRBV7-2 and TRBJ1-1, with a tentative D call TRBD1 (6 bases). V lost 1 base, J lost 5 bases, and 8 bases lay in between. Germline assignment: CDR1 SGHTA and CDR2 FQGNSA. There are 13 residues in the CDR3. CDR3 in amino acids: CASSLGGGTEAFF. The DNA of the CDR3 is TGTGCCAGCAGCTTAGGAGGGGGAACTGAAGCTTTCTTT.

This clone was detected a few times. The chain combines TRBV6-6 with TRBJ2-3; possible D gene TRBD1, 6 bases. CDR1 is MNHNY, CDR2 SVGAGI, per germline (reference sequence). The ends were cut back, 6 bases at V and 2 bases at J, with 12 bases in the middle. This CDR3 comprises 14 residues. In DNA, the CDR3 is TGTGCCAGCAGAACAAGACAGGACACAGATACGCAGTATTTT. Residues: CASRTRQDTDTQYF.

The chain recombines TRBV11-2 with TRBJ2-7; 12 bases align to TRBD2. V lost 5 bases, J lost 6 bases, and 8 bases stayed unmatched. Germline CDR1 reads SGHAT; CDR2 reads FQNNGV. The CDR3 runs 15 residues. The DNA for the CDR3 is TGTGCCAGCAGCCGACTAGCGGGAGTCATAGGCGAGCAGTACTTC. This translates into CASSRLAGVIGEQYF.

This sequence joins TRBV9 and TRBJ2-5; 13 bases line up with TRBD2. Trimming at V came to 5 bases and at J to 2 bases, leaving 9 bases not matched to a gene. The V gene's germline CDR1 is SGDLS and CDR2 YYNGEE. CDR3 length: 17 amino acids. The CDR3 here is CASSETSGRSGQETQYF. The CDR3 region has the DNA TGTGCCAGCAGTGAGACTAGCGGGAGGTCCGGGCAAGAGACCCAGTACTTC. Variable domain in full (rest from reference TRBV9 and TRBJ2-5): DSGVTQTPKHLITATGQRVTLRCSPRSGDLSVYWYQQSLDQGLQFLIQYYNGEERAKGNILERFSAQQFPDLHSELNLSSLELGDSALYFCASSETSGRSGQETQYFGPGTRLLVL.